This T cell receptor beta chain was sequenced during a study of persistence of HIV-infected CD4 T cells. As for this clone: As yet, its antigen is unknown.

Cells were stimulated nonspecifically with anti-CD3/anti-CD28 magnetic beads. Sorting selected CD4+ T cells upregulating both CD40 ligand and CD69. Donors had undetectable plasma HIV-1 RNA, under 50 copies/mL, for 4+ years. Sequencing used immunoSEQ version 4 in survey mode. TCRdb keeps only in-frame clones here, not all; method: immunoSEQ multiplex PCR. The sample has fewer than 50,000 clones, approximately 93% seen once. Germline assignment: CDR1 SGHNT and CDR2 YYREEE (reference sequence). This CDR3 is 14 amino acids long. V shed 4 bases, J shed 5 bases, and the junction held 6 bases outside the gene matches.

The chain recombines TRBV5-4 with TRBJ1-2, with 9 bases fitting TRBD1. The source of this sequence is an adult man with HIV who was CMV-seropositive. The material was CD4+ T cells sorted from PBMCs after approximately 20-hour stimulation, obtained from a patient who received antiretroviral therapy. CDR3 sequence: CASSQDRGRYGYTF. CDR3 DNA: TGTGCCAGCAGCCAGGACAGGGGCCGGTATGGCTACACCTTC.